This record covers a single TCR beta chain. The V gene end was trimmed by 4 bases and the J gene end by 4 bases; junction bases not matched to a gene: 9. Germline CDR1 is MDHEN and CDR2 is SYDVKM. This CDR3 comprises 15 residues. It was with random hexamers that roughly 0.5 to 1 ug RNA was reverse transcribed. TCRdb recomputed calls from the immunoSEQ multiplex PCR reads with MiXCR, one row per CDR3 protein. Of about 200,000 distinct CDR3 sequences detected, roughly 96% appear once; the ten largest clones hold approximately 0.093%. The sample originates from a study of CD8 T cells in Susac syndrome. The rearrangement links TRBV28 to TRBJ1-1, with 7 bases matching TRBD1. Sequenced material: CD4+ T cells from PBMCs. This TCR derives from a human donor with multiple sclerosis. For the CDR3, the DNA is TGTGCCAGCAGTTCTCCAGGGGGTATAAGCACTGAAGCTTTCTTT. Encoded protein: CASSSPGGISTEAFF.